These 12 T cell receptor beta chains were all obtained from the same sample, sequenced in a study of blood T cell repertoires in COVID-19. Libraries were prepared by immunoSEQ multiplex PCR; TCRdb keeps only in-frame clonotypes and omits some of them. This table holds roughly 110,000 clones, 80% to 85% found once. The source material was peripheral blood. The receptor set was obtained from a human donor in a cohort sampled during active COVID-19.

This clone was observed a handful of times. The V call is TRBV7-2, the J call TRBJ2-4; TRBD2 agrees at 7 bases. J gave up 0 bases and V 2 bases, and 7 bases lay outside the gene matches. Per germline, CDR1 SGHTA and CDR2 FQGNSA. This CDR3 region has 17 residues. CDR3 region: CASSLTPSGSAKNIQYF. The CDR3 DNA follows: TGTGCCAGCAGCTTAACCCCTAGCGGTTCAGCCAAAAACATTCAGTACTTC.

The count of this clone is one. The CDR3 DNA reads TGCGCCAGCAGCCAGTTTCCAGGGGGGAACACTGAAGCTTTCTTT. Its protein is CASSQFPGGNTEAFF. The chain combines TRBV4-3 with TRBJ1-1, with 7 bases lining up with TRBD1. Germline-derived CDR1 and CDR2 are LGHNA and YSLEER. The CDR3 sequence is 15 residues long. Germline trimming cut 3 bases from V and 1 base from J; bases unmatched to any gene: 5.

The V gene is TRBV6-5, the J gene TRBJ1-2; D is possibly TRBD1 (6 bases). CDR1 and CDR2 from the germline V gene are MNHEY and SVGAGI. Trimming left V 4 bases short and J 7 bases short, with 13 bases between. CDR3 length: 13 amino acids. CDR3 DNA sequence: TGTGCCAGCAGTTTTGGGGGGGCAGGTGGCTACACCTTC. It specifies CASSFGGAGGYTF.

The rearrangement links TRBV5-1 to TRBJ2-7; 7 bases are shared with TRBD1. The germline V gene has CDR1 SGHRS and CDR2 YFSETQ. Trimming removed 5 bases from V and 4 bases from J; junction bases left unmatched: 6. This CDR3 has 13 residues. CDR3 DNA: TGCGCCAGCAGGCTTCCAGGGGGTTACGAGCAGTACTTC. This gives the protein CASRLPGGYEQYF. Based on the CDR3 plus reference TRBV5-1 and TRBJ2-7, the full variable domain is KAGVTQTPRYLIKTRGQQVTLSCSPISGHRSVSWYQQTPGQGLQFLFEYFSETQRNKGNFPGRFSGRQFSNSRSEMNVSTLELGDSALYLCASRLPGGYEQYFGPGTRLTVT.

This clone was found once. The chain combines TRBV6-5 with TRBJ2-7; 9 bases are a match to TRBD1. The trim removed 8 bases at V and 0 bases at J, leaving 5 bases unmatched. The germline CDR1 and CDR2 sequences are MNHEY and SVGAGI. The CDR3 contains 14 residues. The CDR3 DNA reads TGTGCCAGCCGCCGGGACAGGGCCTCCTACGAGCAGTACGTC. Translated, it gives CASRRDRASYEQYV.

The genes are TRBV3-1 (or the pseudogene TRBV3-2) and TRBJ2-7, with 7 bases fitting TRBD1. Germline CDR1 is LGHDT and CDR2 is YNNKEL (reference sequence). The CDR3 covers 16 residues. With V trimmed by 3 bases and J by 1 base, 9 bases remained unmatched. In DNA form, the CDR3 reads TGTGCCAGCAGCCAGGCTCACAGGGGTACTTCCTACGAGCAGTACTTC. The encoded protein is CASSQAHRGTSYEQYF.

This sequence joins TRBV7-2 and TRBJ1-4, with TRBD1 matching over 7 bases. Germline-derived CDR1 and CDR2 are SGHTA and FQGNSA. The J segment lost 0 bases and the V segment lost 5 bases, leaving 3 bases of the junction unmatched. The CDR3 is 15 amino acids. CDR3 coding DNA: TGTGCCAGCAGCCTGGGACAGTCAACTAATGAAAAACTGTTTTTT. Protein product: CASSLGQSTNEKLFF.

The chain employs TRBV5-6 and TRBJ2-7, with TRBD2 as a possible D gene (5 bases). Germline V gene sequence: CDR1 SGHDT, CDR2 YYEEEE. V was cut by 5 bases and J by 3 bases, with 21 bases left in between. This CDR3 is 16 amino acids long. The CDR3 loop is CASRNFLRERSYEQYF. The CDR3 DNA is TGTGCCAGCAGAAATTTTTTGCGCGAGCGGAGCTACGAGCAGTACTTC.

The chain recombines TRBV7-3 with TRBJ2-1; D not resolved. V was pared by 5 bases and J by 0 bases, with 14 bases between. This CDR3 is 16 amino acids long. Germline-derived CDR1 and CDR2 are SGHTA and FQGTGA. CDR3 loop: CASSPVADSSYNEQFF. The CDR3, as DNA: TGTGCCAGCAGCCCCGTCGCGGATAGCTCCTACAATGAGCAGTTCTTC.

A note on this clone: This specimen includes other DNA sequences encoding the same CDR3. CDR3 nucleotides: TGTGCCAGCAGTCCCCCCAGGGGGAACGCCATCTACGAGCAGTACTTC. Translation: CASSPPRGNAIYEQYF. The V call is TRBV28, the J call TRBJ2-7, with TRBD1 matching over 7 bases. Germline V gene sequence: CDR1 MDHEN, CDR2 SYDVKM. The CDR3 has 16 amino acids. Losses at the gene ends were 5 bases for V and 3 bases for J; bases not matched to a gene: 13.

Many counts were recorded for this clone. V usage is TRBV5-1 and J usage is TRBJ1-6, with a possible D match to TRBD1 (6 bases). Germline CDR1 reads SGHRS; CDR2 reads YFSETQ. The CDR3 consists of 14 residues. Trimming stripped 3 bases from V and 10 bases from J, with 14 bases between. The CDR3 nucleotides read TGCGCCAGCAGCTCGTCAGGGGAGGGATCACCCCTCCACTTT. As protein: CASSSSGEGSPLHF.

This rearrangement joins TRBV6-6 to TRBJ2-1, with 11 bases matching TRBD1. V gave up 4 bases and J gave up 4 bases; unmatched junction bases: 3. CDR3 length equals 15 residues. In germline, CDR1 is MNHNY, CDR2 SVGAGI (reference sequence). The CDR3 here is CASSSGTGGYNEQFF. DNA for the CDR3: TGTGCCAGCAGTTCCGGGACAGGGGGGTACAATGAGCAGTTCTTC.